The 4 T cell receptor beta chains presented below share a single source sample, sequenced in a study of T cell repertoires and Cas9 in healthy adults. The protocol was immunoSEQ multiplex PCR, while the TCRdb copy is restricted to in-frame clones and leaves out a portion. This sample yields about 22,000 clones, of which 85% to 95% are seen a single time; about 0.9% belongs to the top ten. The sequenced sample was CD4+ effector T cells (CD127+, CD25-, CD137-, CD154-) from PBMCs; culture status not recorded. The receptors come from a human donor in good health.

The V and J genes are TRBV14 and TRBJ2-7; 10 positions agree with TRBD1. Looked up from germline, CDR1 is SGHDN and CDR2 is FVKESK. The V segment lost 4 bases and the J segment 6 bases; nucleotides outside the gene matches: 15. The CDR3 sequence is 17 residues long. In DNA form, the CDR3 reads TGTGCCAGCAGCCCCCGGGACAGGGGCCTTTGGGGCCGCGAGCAGTACTTC. Its translation: CASSPRDRGLWGREQYF.

This chain uses TRBV7-8 with TRBJ1-1; the match to TRBD1 covers 8 bases. The germline gives CDR1 SGHVS, CDR2 FQNEAQ. The CDR3 length is 18 residues. Germline trimming cut 0 bases from V and 1 base from J; bases unmatched to any gene: 10. The CDR3 sequence: CASSLAGVGQGSNTEAFF. The CDR3 DNA sequence: TGTGCCAGCAGCTTAGCGGGAGTAGGACAGGGCTCGAACACTGAAGCTTTCTTT.

This chain connects TRBV11-2 to TRBJ2-1; 8 nucleotides agree with TRBD2. This CDR3 region has 14 residues. V lost 4 bases and J lost 9; bases outside the gene matches: 8. The germline CDR1 and CDR2 sequences are SGHAT and FQNNGV. CDR3 loop: CASSSPGLGAEQFF. The CDR3 DNA sequence: TGTGCCAGCAGCTCTCCGGGACTAGGGGCTGAGCAGTTCTTC.

V is TRBV6-5 and J is TRBJ1-2; D ambiguous. Germline assignment: CDR1 MNHEY and CDR2 SVGAGI. Trimming left V 6 bases short and J 2 bases short, with 10 bases between. This CDR3 spans 13 amino acids. The CDR3 protein is CASSSGSNYGYTF. DNA for the CDR3: TGTGCCAGCAGCTCCGGGTCGAACTATGGCTACACCTTC.